Listed here are 27 T cell receptor beta chains from one sample, sequenced in a study of long-term antiretroviral therapy in people with HIV. Researchers ran immunoSEQ v3.0 at survey level. Repertoires were generated with immunoSEQ multiplex PCR, while TCRdb's copy carries only in-frame clones and drops some. This sample has about 33,000 clones, with roughly 80% found just once. The sequencing used unsorted PBMCs, collected 2 years after starting antiretroviral therapy. The receptors originated from a woman aged 45-65 years with HIV.

This CDR3 reads CASSFLPGPEITDTQYF. In DNA form, the CDR3 reads TGTGCCAGCAGCTTTCTGCCGGGCCCCGAGATAACAGATACGCAGTATTTT. This chain joins TRBV5-5 and TRBJ2-3; D gene uncertain. V was trimmed by 2 bases and J by 3 bases, leaving 19 bases between them. From germline, CDR1 is SGHKS and CDR2 YYEKEE (reference sequence). The CDR3 covers 17 residues. The full variable domain, completed using reference TRBV5-5 and TRBJ2-3, is DAGVTQSPTHLIKTRGQQVTLRCSPISGHKSVSWYQQVLGQGPQFIFQYYEKEERGRGNFPDRFSARQFPNYSSELNVNALLLGDSALYLCASSFLPGPEITDTQYFGPGTRLTVL.

The chain couples TRBV11-2 to TRBJ2-7; D not certain. CDR1 and CDR2 (germline): SGHAT, FQNNGV. Trimming removed 0 bases at V and 2 bases at J, with 5 bases between. This CDR3 region has 13 residues. The CDR3 reads CASSLDRPYEQYV. CDR3 coding DNA: TGTGCCAGCAGCTTAGACAGGCCCTACGAGCAGTACGTC.

The chain uses TRBV30 and TRBJ2-2; a weak D match, TRBD1 (6 bases). V was clipped by 2 bases and J by 5 bases, with 12 bases between them. Germline CDR1 and CDR2: GTSNPN and SVGIG (reference sequence). CDR3 length: 14 amino acids. Written as DNA, the CDR3 is TGTGCCTGGAGTAAGGGGGTGGGGACCGGGGAGCTGTTTTTT. Its translation: CAWSKGVGTGELFF.

The V and J genes are TRBV5-6 and TRBJ2-7; the match to TRBD2 covers 9 bases. This CDR3 region has 14 residues. Trimming cost V 0 bases and J 9 bases; bases outside gene matches: 7. Germline CDR1 SGHDT, CDR2 YYEEEE. The CDR3 bases are TGTGCCAGCAGCTTGGCCGGGACTAGCTCAGGGCAGTACTTC. Protein sequence: CASSLAGTSSGQYF.

The chain has TRBV6-1 and TRBJ1-4; D not certain. The CDR3 has 12 residues. Deletions cut 8 bases from V and 4 bases from J, with 8 bases between. Germline V gene sequence: CDR1 MNHNS, CDR2 SASEGT. In DNA, the CDR3 is TGTGCCAGCGGAACCCTTAATGAAAAACTGTTTTTT. Its translation is CASGTLNEKLFF.

J is TRBJ2-2 and V is TRBV7-9; the D gene is possibly TRBD2 (5 bases). The germline V and J ends were trimmed by 5 bases and 8 bases, with 9 bases remaining between them. The length of the CDR3 is 12 residues. CDR1 and CDR2 (germline): SEHNR, FQNEAQ (reference sequence). CDR3 region: CASSPRGGELFF. In DNA, the CDR3 is TGTGCCAGCAGCCCCCGGGGTGGGGAGCTGTTTTTT. The complete variable domain, with remaining parts taken from reference TRBV7-9 and TRBJ2-2, reads DTGVSQNPRHKITKRGQNVTFRCDPISEHNRLYWYRQTLGQGPEFLTYFQNEAQLEKSRLLSDRFSAERPKGSFSTLEIQRTEQGDSAMYLCASSPRGGELFFGEGSRLTVL.

The chain uses TRBV2 and TRBJ1-5; D not certain. The ends were cut back, 5 bases at V and 5 bases at J, with 13 bases in the middle. Germline CDR1 reads SNHLY; CDR2 reads FYNNEI. The CDR3 spans 14 residues. The chain's CDR3 is CASSHRAEDQPQHF. For the CDR3, the DNA is TGTGCCAGCAGTCACCGAGCCGAGGATCAGCCCCAGCATTTT.

The rearrangement uses TRBV19 and TRBJ1-6; D ambiguous. CDR1 is LNHDA and CDR2 is SQIVND in the germline V gene (reference sequence). The CDR3 contains 15 residues. The V end lost 3 bases, the J end lost 6 bases, and 12 bases lay between the germline ends. The CDR3 loop reads CASSIAGNGNSPLHF. The CDR3 DNA is TGTGCCAGTAGTATCGCGGGGAATGGTAATTCACCCCTCCACTTT.

This chain connects TRBV6-1 to TRBJ1-2, with 7 bases aligning to TRBD1. V lost 5 bases and J lost 2; bases outside the gene matches: 8. The CDR3 totals 15 residues. CDR1 MNHNS and CDR2 SASEGT come from the germline V gene. In DNA form, the CDR3 reads TGTGCCAGCAGTCTCGAAAGGGGACAGAACTATGGCTACACCTTC. This gives the protein CASSLERGQNYGYTF.

J is TRBJ2-7 and V is TRBV5-1, with D tentatively TRBD1 (6 bases). The CDR3 runs to 14 residues. CDR1 and CDR2 from the germline V gene are SGHRS and YFSETQ. Trimming took 4 bases from V and 2 from J, leaving 13 bases between them. Here the CDR3 reads CASSPDGTPYEQYV. In DNA, the CDR3 is TGCGCCAGCAGCCCAGACGGGACACCCTACGAGCAGTACGTC.

This clone appeared a few times. V is TRBV19 and J is TRBJ2-3; 9 positions agree with TRBD1. Germline V gene lookup returns CDR1 LNHDA and CDR2 SQIVND (reference sequence). J was trimmed by 2 bases and V by 6 bases; bases with no gene match: 3. The CDR3 loop spans 14 amino acids. CDR3 region: CASSRTGDTDTQYF. In nucleotides, the CDR3 is TGTGCCAGTAGCCGGACAGGGGACACAGATACGCAGTATTTT.

This chain joins TRBV27 and TRBJ2-7, with D perhaps given as TRBD1 or TRBD2 (6 bases each). Germline assignment: CDR1 MNHEY and CDR2 SMNVEV (reference sequence). Trimming cost V 4 bases and J 2 bases, with 12 bases left between them. The CDR3 totals 14 residues. The CDR3 reads CASSSGGRPYEQYV. The CDR3 DNA is TGTGCCAGCAGTTCTGGGGGGCGACCCTACGAGCAGTACGTC.

This clone is judged large (0.1 to 1%). The chain carries TRBV27 and TRBJ1-1; 7 bases match TRBD1. V dropped 6 bases and J dropped 10; count of bases not matched to a gene: 5. Per germline, CDR1 MNHEY and CDR2 SMNVEV (reference sequence). This CDR3 spans 11 amino acids. The CDR3 sequence is CASRVGQVAFF. Written as DNA, the CDR3 is TGTGCCAGCAGAGTAGGACAGGTAGCTTTCTTT.

This clone was seen just once. The chain is built from TRBV18 and TRBJ2-2; no clear D gene. The length of the CDR3 is 13 residues. V was shortened by 3 bases and J by 5 bases, with 7 bases between the two germline ends. Germline assignment: CDR1 KGHSH and CDR2 LQKENI. CDR3 loop: CASSPGDTGELFF. The DNA for the CDR3 is TGTGCCAGCTCACCTGGTGATACCGGGGAGCTGTTTTTT.

V gene TRBV9 combines with J gene TRBJ2-1; 16 positions agree with TRBD2. Per the germline V gene, CDR1 is SGDLS and CDR2 is YYNGEE. Trimming took 4 bases from V and 0 from J; bases not matched to a gene: 7. This CDR3 contains 19 residues. The CDR3 here is CASSKGTSGGGSSYNEQFF. DNA of the CDR3: TGTGCCAGCAGCAAAGGGACTAGCGGGGGGGGAAGCTCCTACAATGAGCAGTTCTTC.

This clone was found once. The V gene is TRBV30, the J gene TRBJ1-1, with a weak D call TRBD1 (5 bases). The CDR3 has 15 amino acids. V was shortened by 2 bases and J by 6 bases, with 19 bases between the two germline ends. Looked up from germline, CDR1 is GTSNPN and CDR2 is SVGIG (reference sequence). CDR3 amino acids: CAWSPRGGGTAEAFF. CDR3 in DNA: TGTGCCTGGAGTCCGCGTGGGGGGGGGACCGCTGAAGCTTTCTTT.

This clone has just one count. The chain joins TRBV19 to TRBJ1-4; unclear D gene. Per the germline V gene, CDR1 is LNHDA and CDR2 is SQIVND (reference sequence). The CDR3 contains 13 residues. Trimming pared 6 bases from V and 7 bases from J, leaving 12 bases between. DNA of the CDR3: TGTGCCAGTAGATGGGGTGGCGGTGAAAAACTGTTTTTT. It codes for CASRWGGGEKLFF.

The CDR3 reads CASMRGDQSNTGELFF. CDR3 in DNA: TGCGCCAGCATGAGGGGGGACCAGTCGAACACCGGGGAGCTGTTTTTT. The chain joins TRBV5-1 to TRBJ2-2; D is perhaps TRBD1 or TRBD2 (6 bases each). CDR1 is SGHRS and CDR2 is YFSETQ in the germline V gene. Trimming shortened V by 6 bases and J by 0 bases, and 15 bases separated the two germline ends. This CDR3 comprises 16 residues.

This clone was observed a single time. CDR3 bases: TGTGCCAGCAGCGGGCAGGGGGTCCACGAGCAGTACGTC. Amino acids: CASSGQGVHEQYV. The chain uses TRBV7-2 and TRBJ2-7, with 7 bases lining up with TRBD1. There are 13 residues in the CDR3. CDR1 SGHTA and CDR2 FQGNSA come from the germline V gene. The V and J ends lost 5 bases and 5 bases, in that order; junction bases with no gene match: 6.

This chain connects TRBV5-5 to TRBJ2-2; 10 bases align to TRBD1. The CDR3 totals 16 residues. J was trimmed by 2 bases and V by 4 bases; bases with no gene match: 5. Germline lookup yields CDR1 SGHKS and CDR2 YYEKEE (reference sequence). CDR3 region: CASSLRDRGNTGELFF. CDR3 DNA sequence: TGTGCCAGCAGCCTCCGGGACAGGGGTAACACCGGGGAGCTGTTTTTT.

This clone was seen once. CDR3 sequence reads: CASNLLRGPSGETQYF. CDR3 DNA sequence: TGTGCCAGCAACCTCTTGCGGGGGCCTAGTGGAGAGACCCAGTACTTC. This rearrangement joins TRBV5-6 to TRBJ2-5, with a weak D call TRBD2 (7 bases). This CDR3 spans 16 amino acids. Looked up from germline, CDR1 is SGHDT and CDR2 is YYEEEE. V was pared by 6 bases and J by 4 bases, with 22 bases between.

The rearrangement uses TRBV6-1 and TRBJ1-1; D unresolved. This CDR3 contains 15 residues. Between the trimmed V and J ends, which lost 5 bases and 1 base, there was a span of 14 bases. Germline V lookup: CDR1 MNHNS, CDR2 SASEGT. The CDR3 DNA is TGTGCCAGCAGTCCTGACCCTCTTGGGAACACTGAAGCTTTCTTT. Its translation is CASSPDPLGNTEAFF.

This clone has just a few counts. The rearrangement joins TRBV5-8 to TRBJ1-6; TRBD1 matches 10 bases. This CDR3 spans 17 amino acids. V gave up 4 bases and J gave up 10 bases; unmatched junction bases: 14. The germline gives CDR1 SGHTS, CDR2 YDEGEE. The DNA of the CDR3 is TGTGCCAGCAGCCCATTCCTGGGACAGGGGAGAGGGTCACCCCTCCACTTT. This sequence encodes CASSPFLGQGRGSPLHF.

This chain uses TRBV27 with TRBJ2-5; 9 nucleotides align to TRBD1. The V gene end was trimmed by 5 bases and the J gene end by 4 bases; junction bases not matched to a gene: 5. The CDR3 is 14 residues long. In germline, CDR1 is MNHEY, CDR2 SMNVEV (reference sequence). CDR3 amino acids: CASSRGQGGETQYF. As DNA, the CDR3 is TGTGCCAGCAGTAGGGGACAGGGAGGAGAGACCCAGTACTTC.

The J gene is TRBJ2-1, the V gene TRBV5-1; D gene uncertain. Germline assignment: CDR1 SGHRS and CDR2 YFSETQ. V was pared by 0 bases and J by 6 bases, with 4 bases between. The CDR3 extends over 12 amino acids. CDR3 DNA: TGCGCCAGCAGCTTGGAGAGCAATGAGCAGTTCTTC. It specifies CASSLESNEQFF. Supplemented by reference TRBV5-1 and TRBJ2-1, the full variable domain reads KAGVTQTPRYLIKTRGQQVTLSCSPISGHRSVSWYQQTPGQGLQFLFEYFSETQRNKGNFPGRFSGRQFSNSRSEMNVSTLELGDSALYLCASSLESNEQFFGPGTRLTVL.

This sequence joins TRBV27 and TRBJ1-2, with TRBD1 matching over 9 bases. J gave up 4 bases and V 6 bases, and 12 bases lay outside the gene matches. The CDR3 spans 16 residues. Germline V gives CDR1 MNHEY, CDR2 SMNVEV (reference sequence). The CDR3 loop is CASRAGTGHTSYGYTF. The CDR3 DNA follows: TGTGCCAGCAGAGCCGGGACAGGGCACACGAGCTATGGCTACACCTTC.

Note on this clone: The same CDR3 arises from other DNA sequences in this sample as well. The chain is built from TRBV13 and TRBJ1-2; D unresolved. V gave up 3 bases and J gave up 8 bases, with 10 bases separating them. The CDR3 sequence is 12 residues long. Germline V gene data show CDR1 as PRHDT and CDR2 as FYEKMQ (reference sequence). CDR3 sequence reads: CASSLTGSGYTF. CDR3 DNA: TGTGCCAGCAGCTTGACGGGAAGCGGCTACACCTTC.